A selection of T cell receptor beta chains follows, all from one sample in a study of T cell repertoires in cytomegalovirus infection. TCRdb independently ran MiXCR on the reads; one entry per CDR3 protein. This table holds under 600,000 distinct CDR3 sequences, about 17% found once. Material: CD8+ T cells from PBMCs. These receptors all stem from a human donor in good health (CMV status not recorded). Some clones in this sample may be carry-over from other donors' samples. Both conserved end residues are part of each CDR3. A D gene is named only where the DNA matches it firmly. Clone size is shown for a subset of rows, as once, few, many or a class of expanded clone.

many	12	TRBD2	TRBV12-3/TRBV12-4	TRBJ2-1	CASSLLAGVEFF	TGTGCCAGCAGCCTCCTAGCGGGAGTTGAGTTCTTC
many	16	TRBD2	TRBV7-8	TRBJ2-2	CASSLAPSGTPGELFF	TGTGCCAGCAGCTTAGCGCCTAGCGGGACTCCCGGGGAGCTGTTTTTT
.	12	.	TRBV27	TRBJ1-2	CASSPVTGGYTF	TGTGCCAGCAGTCCAGTGACAGGAGGCTACACCTTC
many	15	TRBD1	TRBV12-3/TRBV12-4	TRBJ1-1	CASRSDRGSGTEAFF	TGTGCCAGCAGGTCCGACAGGGGCAGTGGTACTGAAGCTTTCTTT
many	16	TRBD2	TRBV7-8	TRBJ2-1	CASSPGEGGPYNEQFF	TGTGCCAGCAGCCCAGGAGAGGGAGGGCCCTACAATGAGCAGTTCTTC
few	14	.	TRBV12-3/TRBV12-4	TRBJ2-7	CASSRRTNSYEQYF	TGTGCCAGCAGCCGCAGGACTAACTCCTACGAGCAGTACTTC
few	16	TRBD2	TRBV6-5	TRBJ2-1	CASSPQGHGGGNEQFF	TGTGCCAGCAGTCCGCAAGGGCATGGGGGAGGGAATGAGCAGTTCTTC
few	14	.	TRBV7-8	TRBJ2-7	CASSWGTPAEEQYF	TGTGCCAGCAGCTGGGGCACCCCTGCCGAGGAGCAGTACTTC
few	15	TRBD1	TRBV7-9	TRBJ1-1	CASSSSWDRPTEAFF	TGTGCCAGCAGCTCCTCCTGGGACAGACCCACTGAAGCTTTCTTT
.	18	TRBD2	TRBV3-1	TRBJ2-1	CASSQELAGGHLYNEQFF	TGTGCCAGCAGCCAAGAACTAGCGGGGGGGCACCTTTACAATGAGCAGTTCTTC
few	13	TRBD2	TRBV6-4	TRBJ2-7	CASITGGGYEQYF	TGTGCCAGCATTACGGGCGGGGGGTACGAGCAGTACTTC
.	15	TRBD2	TRBV28	TRBJ2-7	CASSIVQREPYEQYF	TGTGCCAGCAGTATAGTCCAGCGGGAGCCCTACGAGCAGTACTTC
.	14	TRBD2	TRBV15	TRBJ2-7	CATSSFGGGYEQYF	TGTGCCACCAGCAGCTTCGGGGGGGGCTACGAGCAGTACTTC
.	17	TRBD2	TRBV14	TRBJ2-1	CASRPTLAGGPIDEQFF	TGTGCCAGCAGACCTACACTAGCGGGGGGGCCTATAGATGAGCAGTTCTTC
many	14	.	TRBV12-3/TRBV12-4	TRBJ1-3	CASGTPATGNTIYF	TGTGCCAGCGGTACACCGGCAACTGGAAACACCATATATTTT
many	14	TRBD1	TRBV6-5	TRBJ2-7	CASSNRQGVYEQYF	TGTGCCAGCAGTAACCGACAGGGGGTCTACGAGCAGTACTTC
many	15	.	TRBV7-9	TRBJ2-2	CASSPGHPNTGELFF	TGTGCCAGCAGCCCGGGACACCCGAACACCGGGGAGCTGTTTTTT
.	14	.	TRBV7-6	TRBJ2-7	CASSLTGTSYEQHF	TGTGCCAGCAGCTTAACCGGGACATCCTACGAGCAGCACTTC
many	15	TRBD1	TRBV12-3/TRBV12-4	TRBJ1-1	CASSLSSTGIGEAFF	TGTGCCAGCAGTTTATCGTCGACAGGGATCGGTGAAGCTTTCTTT
few	14	.	TRBV4-2	TRBJ2-7	CASSQHLAYYEQYF	TGTGCCAGCAGCCAACATCTAGCGTACTACGAGCAGTACTTC
.	11	TRBD1	TRBV29-1	TRBJ1-1	CSGDRNTEAFF	TGCAGCGGGGACAGGAACACTGAAGCTTTCTTT
many	15	TRBD1	TRBV7-9	TRBJ2-7	CASSLFGTGKGEQYF	TGTGCCAGCAGCTTATTCGGGACAGGGAAGGGCGAGCAGTACTTC
many	18	.	TRBV7-9	TRBJ2-7	CASSPPAGRGSASYEQYF	TGTGCCAGCAGCCCGCCGGCAGGGAGAGGGTCAGCGTCCTACGAGCAGTACTTC
many	14	TRBD1	TRBV28	TRBJ1-5	CAIQTGGSGQPQHF	TGTGCCATCCAGACAGGGGGCTCAGGTCAGCCCCAGCATTTT
many	14	TRBD2	TRBV7-9	TRBJ2-7	CASSADLAGDEQYF	TGTGCCAGCAGCGCAGACCTAGCGGGAGACGAGCAGTACTTC
many	13	.	TRBV19	TRBJ1-2	CASLEQGGYGYTF	TGTGCCAGCCTAGAGCAGGGTGGCTATGGCTACACCTTC
many	15	TRBD2	TRBV7-8	TRBJ2-1	CASSLGGGPSNEQFF	TGTGCCAGCAGCTTGGGGGGAGGGCCCTCGAATGAGCAGTTCTTC
.	17	TRBD1	TRBV9	TRBJ2-1	CASSLSRGGADYNEQFF	TGTGCCAGCAGCCTCTCCAGAGGGGGCGCGGACTACAATGAGCAGTTCTTC
once	16	.	TRBV2	TRBJ1-5	CDTNPCPLSGNQPQHF	TGTGACACCAACCCTTGCCCCCTGAGTGGCAATCAGCCCCAGCATTTT
.	19	.	TRBV7-9	TRBJ1-2	CASSPLPADPGLGDYGYTF	TGTGCCAGCAGCCCCCTCCCCGCCGACCCCGGGCTAGGGGACTATGGCTACACCTTC
few	14	.	TRBV6-1	TRBJ1-5	CASSPPPGYQPQHF	TGTGCCAGCAGCCCCCCTCCGGGTTATCAGCCCCAGCATTTT
few	11	.	TRBV28	TRBJ2-7	CGVEGAGEQYF	TGTGGAGTAGAGGGGGCGGGAGAGCAGTACTTC
few	14	.	TRBV20-1	TRBJ2-2	CSARGRGNTGELFF	TGCAGTGCTAGGGGCAGGGGCAACACCGGGGAGCTGTTTTTT
few	16	.	TRBV3-1	TRBJ2-3	CASSHHGGPSTDTQYF	TGTGCCAGCAGCCACCACGGGGGCCCTAGCACAGATACGCAGTATTTT
.	17	.	TRBV19	TRBJ2-1	CASSSPGRASSYNEQFF	TGTGCCAGTAGTTCCCCAGGTAGAGCTAGCTCCTACAATGAGCAGTTCTTC
.	15	TRBD2	TRBV20-1	TRBJ2-2	CSAVLAGGWTGELFF	TGCAGTGCTGTACTAGCGGGAGGGTGGACCGGGGAGCTGTTTTTT
few	15	.	TRBV4-1	TRBJ2-7	CASSQDMGAGLEQYF	TGCGCCAGCAGCCAAGATATGGGGGCAGGACTCGAGCAGTACTTC
many	13	.	TRBV6-1	TRBJ1-5	CASRRDNNQPQHF	TGTGCCAGCAGGAGGGACAATAATCAGCCCCAGCATTTT
few	17	TRBD2	TRBV9	TRBJ2-2	CASSLGLAGEVGGELFF	TGTGCCAGCAGCCTCGGGCTAGCGGGAGAGGTGGGCGGGGAGCTGTTTTTT
.	14	TRBD1	TRBV4-1	TRBJ1-1	CASSPHPGPGGDFF	TGCGCCAGCAGCCCTCACCCAGGGCCAGGGGGGGATTTCTTT
.	14	TRBD1	TRBV9	TRBJ2-5	CASSSGTGLETQYF	TGTGCCAGCAGCTCCGGGACAGGGTTAGAGACCCAGTACTTC
many	15	TRBD2	TRBV7-2	TRBJ2-1	CASSFSGSPYNEQFF	TGTGCCAGCAGCTTTAGCGGGAGCCCCTACAATGAGCAGTTCTTC
many	12	.	TRBV12-3/TRBV12-4	TRBJ2-7	CASSLLPYEQYF	TGTGCCAGCAGTTTACTGCCATACGAGCAGTACTTC
many	15	TRBD2	TRBV7-7	TRBJ2-1	CASSLDGRRGGEQFF	TGTGCTAGCAGCTTAGATGGTCGGCGGGGGGGTGAGCAGTTCTTC
few	13	.	TRBV12-5	TRBJ1-2	CASGLPGTPRHTF	TGTGCTAGTGGTTTACCCGGGACCCCCAGGCACACCTTC